Listed below are T cell receptor beta chains from one sample, sequenced in a study of cytomegalovirus exposure and HLA in healthy donors. Profiling relied on immunoSEQ multiplex PCR, and the TCRdb table lists in-frame clones only, not all of them. Seen here are 75,000 to 80,000 clones, roughly 76% observed once, and the top ten hold around 10%. Material: PBMCs. All receptors come from a male donor in good health and CMV-seropositive. The CDR3 runs from the conserved cysteine through the conserved F or W. The order of the fields is V gene, clone size, D gene, J gene, CDR3 protein, CDR3 DNA. A D gene is named only where the DNA matches it firmly. Part of the rows lack a size; the others show once, few, many or a class for expanded clones.

>TRBV7-2|NA|NA|TRBJ2-7
CASSSSVSEQYF
TGTGCCAGCAGCTCCAGCGTGTCCGAGCAGTACTTC
>TRBV11-2|NA|TRBD2|TRBJ2-7
CASSLVASGRKSSYEQYF
TGTGCCAGCAGCTTAGTCGCTAGCGGGAGGAAAAGCTCCTACGAGCAGTACTTC
>TRBV9|few|TRBD1|TRBJ2-5
CASSPDRGLQETQYF
TGTGCCAGCAGCCCGGACAGGGGGCTTCAAGAGACCCAGTACTTC
>TRBV5-5|NA|NA|TRBJ2-2
CASSRAGTPNTGELFF
TGTGCCAGCAGCCGTGCCGGGACTCCAAACACCGGGGAGCTGTTTTTT
>TRBV29-1|NA|TRBD2|TRBJ2-5
CSVSPSGREETQYF
TGCAGCGTCTCCCCTAGCGGGAGAGAAGAGACCCAGTACTTC
>TRBV30|NA|TRBD1|TRBJ2-5
CAWSGGRGLETQYF
TGTGCCTGGAGTGGGGGCAGGGGGCTCGAGACCCAGTACTTC
>TRBV5-4|once|NA|TRBJ1-2
CASSSREAYYGYTF
TGTGCCAGCAGCTCCAGGGAGGCGTACTATGGCTACACCTTC
>TRBV15|NA|NA|TRBJ2-5
CATSRFGETQYF
TGTGCCACCAGCAGATTTGGCGAGACCCAGTACTTC
>TRBV5-5|few|NA|TRBJ2-2
CASSPYSSGELFF
TGTGCCAGCAGCCCCTACAGTAGCGGGGAGCTGTTTTTT
>TRBV27|NA|TRBD1|TRBJ1-3
CASRALSVTGAGNTIYF
TGTGCCAGCAGGGCTTTGTCCGTGACAGGGGCTGGAAACACCATATATTTT
>TRBV19|NA|TRBD1|TRBJ1-2
CASSIKAGTGHGYTF
TGTGCCAGTAGTATAAAGGCGGGGACAGGGCATGGCTACACCTTC
>TRBV5-3|NA|NA|TRBJ1-2
CARSSRDYTF
TGTGCCAGAAGCTCACGGGACTACACCTTC
>TRBV7-2|NA|NA|TRBJ1-1
CASSLEEGTAFF
TGTGCCAGCAGCTTAGAGGAGGGGACAGCTTTCTTT
>TRBV10-2|NA|TRBD1|TRBJ1-2
CASSRQGDYGYTF
TGCGCCAGCAGTAGACAGGGTGACTATGGCTACACCTTC
>TRBV12-5|NA|NA|TRBJ2-3
CASGLVAIGGADTQYF
TGTGCTAGTGGTTTGGTGGCTATAGGGGGGGCAGATACGCAGTATTTT
>TRBV28|NA|TRBD2|TRBJ2-1
CASSYHPSGSYNGQFF
TGTGCCAGCAGCTACCACCCTAGCGGATCCTACAATGGGCAGTTCTTC
>TRBV27|NA|NA|TRBJ2-6
CASSPARSPGANVLTF
TGTGCCAGCAGTCCAGCGAGGTCACCTGGGGCCAACGTCCTGACTTTC
>TRBV5-1|NA|TRBD1|TRBJ2-3
CASSSPGTGGTDTQYF
TGCGCCAGCAGCTCCCCCGGGACAGGAGGCACAGATACGCAGTATTTT
>TRBV6-1|NA|TRBD1|TRBJ1-5
CASSKQGSQPQHF
TGTGCCAGCAGTAAACAGGGGTCTCAGCCCCAGCATTTT
>TRBV6-5|NA|NA|TRBJ1-1
CASTRDGTEAFF
TGTGCCAGCACTCGCGACGGGACAGAAGCTTTCTTT
>TRBV28|NA|TRBD1|TRBJ2-7
CASSTGTGTYEQYF
TGTGCCAGCAGTACCGGGACAGGGACCTACGAGCAGTACTTC
>TRBV27|NA|NA|TRBJ2-7
CASSFQGPNYEQYF
TGTGCCAGCAGTTTCCAGGGGCCAAACTACGAGCAGTACTTC